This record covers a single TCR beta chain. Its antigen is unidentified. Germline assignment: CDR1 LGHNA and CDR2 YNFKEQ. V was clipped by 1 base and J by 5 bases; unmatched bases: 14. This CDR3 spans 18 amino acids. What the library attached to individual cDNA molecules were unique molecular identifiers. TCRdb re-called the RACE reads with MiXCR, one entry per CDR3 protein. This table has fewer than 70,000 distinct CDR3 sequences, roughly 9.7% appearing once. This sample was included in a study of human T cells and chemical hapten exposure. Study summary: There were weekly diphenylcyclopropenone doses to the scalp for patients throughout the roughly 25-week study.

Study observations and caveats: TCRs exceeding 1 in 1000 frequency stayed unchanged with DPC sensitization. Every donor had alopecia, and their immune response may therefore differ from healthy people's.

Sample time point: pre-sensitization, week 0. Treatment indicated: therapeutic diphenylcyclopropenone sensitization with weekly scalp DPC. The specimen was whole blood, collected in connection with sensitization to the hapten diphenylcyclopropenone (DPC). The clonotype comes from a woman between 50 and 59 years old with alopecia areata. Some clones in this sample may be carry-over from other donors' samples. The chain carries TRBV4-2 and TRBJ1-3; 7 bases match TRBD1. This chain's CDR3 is CASSQVTGDSFVRNTIYF. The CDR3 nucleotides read TGTGCCAGCAGCCAAGTAACAGGGGACTCGTTTGTGAGAAACACCATATATTTT.